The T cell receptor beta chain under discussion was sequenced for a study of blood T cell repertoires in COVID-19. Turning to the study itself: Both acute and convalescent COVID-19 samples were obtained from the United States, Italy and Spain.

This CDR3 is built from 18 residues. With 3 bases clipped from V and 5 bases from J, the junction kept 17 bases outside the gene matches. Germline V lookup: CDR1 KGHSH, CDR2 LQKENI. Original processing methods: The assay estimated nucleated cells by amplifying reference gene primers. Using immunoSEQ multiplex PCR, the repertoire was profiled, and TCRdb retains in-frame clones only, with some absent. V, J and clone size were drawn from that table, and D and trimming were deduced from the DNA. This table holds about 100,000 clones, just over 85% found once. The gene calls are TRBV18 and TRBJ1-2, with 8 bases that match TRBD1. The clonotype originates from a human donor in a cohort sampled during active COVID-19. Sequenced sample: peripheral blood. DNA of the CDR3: TGTGCCAGCTCACCGATTGGACAGGGTTCTTTCTTAGGGTATGGCTACACCTTC. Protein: CASSPIGQGSFLGYGYTF.